Shown below are 3 T cell receptor beta chains from a single sample sequenced in a study of T cells in Graves' hyperthyroidism and ophthalmopathy. From RNA transcripts, TCR beta CDR3 regions were amplified. The HTBI primer set drove a first-round RT-PCR of the TCR CDR3. Via MiXCR, TCRdb re-called the multiplex PCR reads, giving one row per CDR3 protein. The sample lists roughly 380,000 distinct CDR3 sequences, around 15% seen once, with 5% to 6% in the top ten. The sample was blood. Source of these receptors: a woman in her late teens or twenties with Graves' hyperthyroidism.

The table lists this clonotype with many counts. The gene calls are TRBV12-3 or TRBV12-4 and TRBJ2-1, with D tentatively TRBD2 (5 bases). V gave up 6 bases and J gave up 0 bases, with 24 bases separating them. This CDR3 contains 19 residues. The CDR3 sequence is CASSQPKMRRVGSYNEQFF. CDR3 bases: TGTGCCAGCAGCCAGCCCAAAATGAGGCGGGTCGGCTCCTACAATGAGCAGTTCTTC.

This clonotype was seen more than once but under ten times. The V and J genes are TRBV6-1 and TRBJ2-5, with D perhaps being TRBD1 or TRBD2 (6 bases each). The CDR3 is 15 amino acids. Per germline, CDR1 MNHNS and CDR2 SASEGT. The ends were cut back, 2 bases at V and 4 bases at J, with 14 bases in the middle. CDR3 loop: CASSERGAQRETQYF. The CDR3, as DNA: TGTGCCAGCAGTGAAAGGGGGGCCCAGAGAGAGACCCAGTACTTC.

There are a few counts of this clonotype. V is TRBV10-3 and J is TRBJ2-1, with 7 bases matching TRBD1. J was trimmed by 1 base and V by 6 bases; bases with no gene match: 9. The length of the CDR3 is 16 residues. Germline CDR1 reads ENHRY; CDR2 reads SYGVKD. The CDR3 bases are TGTGCCATCAGGACCTCTGACAGGGAGTCCTACAATGAGCAGTTCTTC. It codes for CAIRTSDRESYNEQFF.